The following is a TCR beta chain sequence with its context. This entry is derived from a study of monozygotic twins with inflammatory bowel disease. There were eight separate reactions per sample in which cDNA was made. With the 5' RACE reads reprocessed, TCRdb shows one record per CDR3 protein and no DNA. The sample totals around 400,000 distinct CDR3 sequences. Per germline, CDR1 DFQATT and CDR2 SNEGSKA (reference sequence). The length of the CDR3 is 13 residues. The receptor comes from a human donor with ulcerative colitis or Crohn's disease, or a healthy co-twin of an affected twin (not recorded which). The rearrangement joins TRBV20-1 to TRBJ2-7; TCRdb returns TRBD2, unconfirmable since there is no DNA. The sample consisted of blood. This chain's CDR3 is CSAGTFGNYEQYF.